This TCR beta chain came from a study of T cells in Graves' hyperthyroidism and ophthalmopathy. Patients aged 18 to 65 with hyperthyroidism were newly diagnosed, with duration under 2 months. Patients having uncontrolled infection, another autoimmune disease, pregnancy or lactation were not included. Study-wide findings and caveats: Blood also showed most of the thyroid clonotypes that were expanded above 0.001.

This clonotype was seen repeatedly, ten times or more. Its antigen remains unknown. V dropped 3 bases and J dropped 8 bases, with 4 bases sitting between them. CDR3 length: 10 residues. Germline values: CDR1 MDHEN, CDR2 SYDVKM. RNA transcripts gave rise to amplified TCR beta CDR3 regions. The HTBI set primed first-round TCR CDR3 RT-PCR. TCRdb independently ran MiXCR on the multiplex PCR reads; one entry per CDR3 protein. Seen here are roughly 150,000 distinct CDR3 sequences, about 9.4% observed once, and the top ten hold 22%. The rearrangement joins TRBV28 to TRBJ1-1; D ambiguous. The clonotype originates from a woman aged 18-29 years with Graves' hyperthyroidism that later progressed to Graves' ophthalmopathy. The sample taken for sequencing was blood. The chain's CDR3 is CASSFKEAFF. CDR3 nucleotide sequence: TGTGCCAGCAGTTTCAAAGAAGCTTTCTTT.